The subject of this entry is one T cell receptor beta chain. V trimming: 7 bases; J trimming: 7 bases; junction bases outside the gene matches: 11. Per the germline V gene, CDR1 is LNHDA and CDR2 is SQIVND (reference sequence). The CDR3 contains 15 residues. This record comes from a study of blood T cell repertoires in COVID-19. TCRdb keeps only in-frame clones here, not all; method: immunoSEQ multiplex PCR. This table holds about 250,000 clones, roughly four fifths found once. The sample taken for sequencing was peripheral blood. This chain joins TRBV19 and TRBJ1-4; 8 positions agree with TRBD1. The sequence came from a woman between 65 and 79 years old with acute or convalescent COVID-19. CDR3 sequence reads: CASNLNGQGGEKLFF. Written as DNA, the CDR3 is TGTGCCAGTAACCTAAACGGACAGGGCGGTGAAAAACTGTTTTTT.